Listed below are T cell receptor beta chains from one sample, sequenced in a study of control samples from healthy donors and cancer patients. The data were produced by immunoSEQ multiplex PCR, yet TCRdb's version contains in-frame clones alone and is incomplete. In the table there are over 85,000 clones, roughly 91% of which are singletons. The sequenced sample consisted of PBMCs. These receptors all stem from a woman in her fifties or sixties with colorectal cancer. CDR3s include the opening cysteine and the closing phenylalanine or tryptophan. A D gene is named only where the DNA matches it firmly. Only part of the rows carry a size: once, few, many, or a class if the clone is expanded.

D	J	size	V	CDR3	DNA
-	TRBJ2-1	-	TRBV5-1	CASSFVGGLGNEQFF	TGCGCCAGCAGCTTTGTGGGGGGGCTGGGCAATGAGCAGTTCTTC
TRBD1	TRBJ2-2	-	TRBV16	CASSQFRGTGELFF	TGTGCCAGCAGCCAATTCAGGGGGACCGGGGAGCTGTTTTTT
TRBD2	TRBJ2-5	-	TRBV9	CASSRNGVAGQETQYF	TGTGCCAGCAGCCGAAACGGGGTAGCGGGCCAAGAGACCCAGTACTTC
TRBD2	TRBJ2-5	-	TRBV4-3	CASSRLAGQETQYF	TGCGCCAGCAGCCGACTAGCGGGGCAAGAGACCCAGTACTTC
-	TRBJ2-2	-	TRBV19	CASSTGTKGDTGELFF	TGTGCCAGTAGCACGGGGACAAAAGGCGACACCGGGGAGCTGTTTTTT
-	TRBJ1-1	once	TRBV4-1	CASSQVGRAGTEAFF	TGCGCCAGCAGCCAAGTCGGCCGCGCGGGCACTGAAGCTTTCTTT
-	TRBJ1-1	-	TRBV19	CASSVRTAPGTEAFF	TGTGCCAGTAGTGTCCGGACCGCTCCGGGGACTGAAGCTTTCTTT
TRBD1	TRBJ1-2	-	TRBV7-3	CASSPGGINYGYTF	TGTGCCAGCAGCCCAGGGGGAATTAACTATGGCTACACCTTC
-	TRBJ1-5	-	TRBV28	CASSFSRDGGNQPQHF	TGTGCCAGCAGTTTTTCCAGGGACGGGGGCAATCAGCCCCAGCATTTT
TRBD1	TRBJ2-2	-	TRBV24-1	CATGQGSGGELFF	TGTGCCACAGGACAGGGTTCGGGCGGGGAGCTGTTTTTT
-	TRBJ2-5	-	TRBV5-1	CASSFQETQYF	TGCGCCAGCAGCTTCCAAGAGACCCAGTACTTC
-	TRBJ2-5	-	TRBV4-1	CASSQDLVGTGTQYF	TGCGCCAGCAGCCAAGATCTGGTCGGGACGGGGACCCAGTACTTC
-	TRBJ1-3	-	TRBV6-5	CASVRGGGAQF	TGTGCCAGCGTCCGCGGGGGGGGCGCCCAATTT
TRBD1	TRBJ1-2	-	TRBV6-6	CASSRQGNYGYTF	TGTGCCAGCAGCAGACAGGGAAACTATGGCTACACCTTC
-	TRBJ2-2	once	TRBV19	CASTQSGSNTGELFF	TGTGCCAGTACTCAATCAGGGTCGAACACCGGGGAGCTGTTTTTT
-	TRBJ2-5	-	TRBV7-2	CASSLNSLLGTQETQYF	TGTGCCAGCAGCTTAAATAGTTTGCTAGGGACTCAAGAGACCCAGTACTTC
-	TRBJ1-5	-	TRBV28	CASSPYVTNQPQHF	TGTGCCAGCAGCCCCTACGTCACCAATCAGCCCCAGCATTTT
-	TRBJ2-3	-	TRBV7-7	CASSPRSSTDTQYF	TGTGCCAGCAGCCCCCGTTCGTCCACAGATACGCAGTATTTT
-	TRBJ2-5	-	TRBV2	CASTLTWGETQYF	TGTGCCAGCACCCTGACCTGGGGAGAGACCCAGTACTTC
-	TRBJ1-3	-	TRBV2	CASSVGALSGNTIYF	TGTGCCAGCAGTGTGGGGGCTCTCTCTGGAAACACCATATATTTT
-	TRBJ1-5	-	TRBV25-1	CASSATGIGNQPQHF	TGTGCCAGCAGTGCAACGGGGATCGGCAATCAGCCCCAGCATTTT
-	TRBJ2-2	-	TRBV4-3	CASSQEALQGRTLFF	TGCGCCAGCAGCCAAGAGGCCTTACAGGGACGAACGCTGTTTTTT
-	TRBJ1-2	-	TRBV9	CASSVEGRGEGGYTF	TGTGCCAGCAGCGTAGAGGGCAGGGGAGAGGGAGGCTACACCTTC
-	TRBJ2-3	-	TRBV5-1	CASSLAAILDTQYF	TGCGCCAGCAGCTTAGCAGCAATTTTAGATACGCAGTATTTT
TRBD2	TRBJ2-3	few	TRBV6-2/TRBV6-3	CASSRTSGGTDTQYF	TGTGCCAGCAGTCGGACTAGCGGGGGGACCGATACGCAGTATTTT
TRBD1	TRBJ2-5	-	TRBV10-3	CAISGPGTAQETQYF	TGTGCCATCAGTGGGCCTGGGACAGCACAAGAGACCCAGTACTTC
-	TRBJ2-1	-	TRBV10-1	CASSEAVNEQFF	TGCGCCAGCAGTGAGGCGGTTAATGAGCAGTTCTTC
-	TRBJ1-1	-	TRBV30	CAWTQDRNTEAFF	TGTGCCTGGACCCAGGACAGGAACACTGAAGCTTTCTTT
-	TRBJ2-2	-	TRBV4-1	CASSQVGSTGELFF	TGCGCCAGCAGCCAAGTTGGCAGTACCGGGGAGCTGTTTTTT
-	TRBJ1-2	once	TRBV6-6	CASADPGGGYTF	TGTGCCAGCGCCGATCCTGGCGGTGGCTACACCTTC
TRBD2	TRBJ2-5	-	TRBV10-3	CAISPGLAGGPAETQYF	TGTGCCATCAGCCCGGGACTAGCGGGGGGGCCGGCAGAGACCCAGTACTTC
TRBD2	TRBJ2-4	once	TRBV5-1	CASSFGIAGGNIQYF	TGCGCCAGCAGCTTTGGAATAGCGGGGGGAAACATTCAGTACTTC
-	TRBJ2-2	-	TRBV10-3	CAISPQGEDTGELFF	TGTGCCATCAGCCCACAGGGAGAGGACACCGGGGAGCTGTTTTTT
-	TRBJ1-2	-	TRBV5-1	CASSLDIYGYTF	TGCGCCAGCAGCTTGGACATCTATGGCTACACCTTC
-	TRBJ1-3	-	TRBV3-1/TRBV3-2	CASSQDPSGNTIYF	TGTGCCAGCAGCCAAGATCCCTCTGGAAACACCATATATTTT
-	TRBJ1-2	-	TRBV10-3	CAISERPEGYGYTF	TGTGCCATCAGTGAGAGGCCAGAGGGCTATGGCTACACCTTC
-	TRBJ1-2	-	TRBV5-1	CASHEGNYGYTF	TGCGCCAGCCATGAGGGGAACTATGGCTACACCTTC
-	TRBJ1-1	-	TRBV20-1	CSARLGLEAFF	TGCAGTGCTAGATTGGGATTGGAAGCTTTCTTT
TRBD2	TRBJ2-1	-	TRBV6-6	CASSPGTSLYEQFF	TGTGCCAGCAGTCCCGGGACTAGCCTCTATGAGCAGTTCTTC
TRBD1	TRBJ2-3	-	TRBV20-1	CSASPDRPSTDTQYF	TGCAGTGCAAGTCCGGACAGGCCTAGCACAGATACGCAGTATTTT
-	TRBJ2-4	-	TRBV27	CASSLSRQVAKNIQYF	TGTGCCAGCAGTTTAAGCAGGCAGGTCGCCAAAAACATTCAGTACTTC
-	TRBJ1-4	-	TRBV10-3	CAISGSNGKLFF	TGTGCCATCAGTGGTAGTAACGGAAAACTGTTTTTT
-	TRBJ2-1	-	TRBV6-5	CASSPPRQALNEQFF	TGTGCCAGCAGTCCCCCCCGACAGGCGCTCAATGAGCAGTTCTTC
TRBD2	TRBJ2-1	-	TRBV11-3	CASSASGGYNEQFF	TGTGCCAGCAGCGCCAGCGGGGGCTACAATGAGCAGTTCTTC
-	TRBJ1-2	once	TRBV18	CASSLETTTGYGYTF	TGTGCCAGCTCACTGGAAACCACGACCGGGTATGGCTACACCTTC
-	TRBJ2-3	-	TRBV6-5	CASTSWGGATDTQYF	TGTGCCAGCACCTCTTGGGGGGGGGCAACAGATACGCAGTATTTT
-	TRBJ1-2	-	TRBV5-5	CASSLGQIISYGYTF	TGTGCCAGCAGCCTCGGACAAATCATTTCCTATGGCTACACCTTC
-	TRBJ1-2	-	TRBV6-2/TRBV6-3	CASSYSGRVYGYTF	TGTGCCAGCAGTTACTCGGGCAGGGTCTATGGCTACACCTTC
-	TRBJ1-2	-	TRBV5-1	CASSLRGTTTF	TGCGCCAGCAGCTTGCGCGGCACGACGACCTTC
TRBD1	TRBJ1-2	-	TRBV23-1	CAGRGKDGYTF	TGCGCCGGCAGGGGGAAAGATGGCTACACCTTC
-	TRBJ2-3	-	TRBV6-5	CASSPNRDTQYF	TGTGCCAGCAGTCCCAACAGGGATACGCAGTATTTT